These T cell receptor beta chains were read from a single sample in a study of T cell repertoires in cytomegalovirus infection. Each CDR3 protein is one row after TCRdb ran MiXCR on the reads. Among about 330,000 distinct CDR3 sequences listed, approximately 35% were seen once. These receptors lack a known antigen. Sequenced here: cultured PBMCs, sampled from culture after CMV antigen stimulation. These receptors were collected from a human donor in good health (CMV status not recorded). Some clones in this sample may be carry-over from other donors' samples. The CDR3 runs from the conserved cysteine through the conserved F or W. The D gene is left open where the match is weak. Size is omitted from some rows. Given values are once, few, many or a class for expanded clones.

J gene,V gene,clone size,D gene,CDR3 protein,CDR3 DNA
TRBJ2-6,TRBV27,.,TRBD2,CASSLAGGYGANVLTF,TGTGCCAGCAGTCTAGCGGGAGGGTATGGGGCCAACGTCCTGACTTTC
TRBJ2-7,TRBV20-1,.,.,CSARPQEAHEQYF,TGCAGTGCTAGACCTCAAGAGGCCCACGAGCAGTACTTC
TRBJ1-1,TRBV6-8,few,.,CASSLIQEHTEAFF,TGTGCCAGCAGTTTGATACAGGAGCACACTGAAGCTTTCTTT
TRBJ2-3,TRBV7-2,many,TRBD2,CASSCDRGLAGCRADTQYF,TGTGCCAGCAGTTGCGATCGGGGACTAGCGGGATGTCGAGCAGATACGCAGTATTTT
TRBJ2-7,TRBV6-5,.,.,CASSYSSIGTYEQYF,TGTGCCAGCAGTTACTCGAGTATAGGTACCTACGAGCAGTACTTC
TRBJ2-2,TRBV11-3,.,.,CASSPFWGGELFF,TGTGCCAGCAGCCCGTTCTGGGGCGGGGAGCTGTTTTTT
TRBJ2-2,TRBV20-1,few,TRBD2,CSARGTSGRAGELFF,TGCAGTGCTAGAGGGACTAGCGGGAGGGCCGGGGAGCTGTTTTTT
TRBJ1-3,TRBV6-2/TRBV6-3,.,.,CASRLTGTSGNTIYF,TGTGCCAGCCGCCTTACGGGGACCTCTGGAAACACCATATATTTT
TRBJ2-1,TRBV20-1,.,TRBD2,CSARDLHSGRSSYNEQFF,TGCAGTGCTAGAGACCTCCATAGCGGGAGGAGCTCCTACAATGAGCAGTTCTTC
TRBJ2-1,TRBV6-6,.,.,CATLPISMMAAYNEQFF,TGTGCCACCCTCCCTATATCAATGATGGCAGCCTACAATGAGCAGTTCTTC
TRBJ1-1,TRBV6-2/TRBV6-3,few,.,CASRTTSNTEAFF,TGTGCCAGCAGGACAACCTCTAACACTGAAGCTTTCTTT